The clone carrying this T cell receptor (beta chain) turned up a few times. The sample belongs to a study of T cell clones after liver transplantation. Study-wide background: Post-transplant blood was tracked for graft-donor-reactive T cell clones identified in a pre-transplant mixed lymphocyte reaction. Without induction therapy, subjects received standard immunosuppression until 12-24 months post-transplant. HCV positivity affected three of eight recipients; the rest lacked autoimmune or viral indications. Draws occurred before transplant, before withdrawal, and after complete or failed withdrawal.

The CDR3 spans 15 residues. Germline trimming cut 5 bases from V and 0 bases from J; bases unmatched to any gene: 5. Germline CDR1 is SGHRS and CDR2 is YFSETQ. The protocol was immunoSEQ multiplex PCR, while the TCRdb copy is restricted to in-frame clones and leaves out a portion. The sample includes around 100,000 clones, about 86% of them seen just once. V gene TRBV5-1 combines with J gene TRBJ1-2, with 9 bases matching TRBD1. The source material was CD4+ T cells from blood, sampled approximately 45 months after liver transplant. The clonotype comes from a human patient who received a liver transplant. A share of the T cells may be of graft donor origin. This chain's CDR3 is CASSPRQGANYGYTF. As DNA, the CDR3 is TGCGCCAGCAGTCCCCGACAGGGGGCTAACTATGGCTACACCTTC. Full variable domain (missing parts from reference TRBV5-1 and TRBJ1-2): KAGVTQTPRYLIKTRGQQVTLSCSPISGHRSVSWYQQTPGQGLQFLFEYFSETQRNKGNFPGRFSGRQFSNSRSEMNVSTLELGDSALYLCASSPRQGANYGYTFGSGTRLTVV.